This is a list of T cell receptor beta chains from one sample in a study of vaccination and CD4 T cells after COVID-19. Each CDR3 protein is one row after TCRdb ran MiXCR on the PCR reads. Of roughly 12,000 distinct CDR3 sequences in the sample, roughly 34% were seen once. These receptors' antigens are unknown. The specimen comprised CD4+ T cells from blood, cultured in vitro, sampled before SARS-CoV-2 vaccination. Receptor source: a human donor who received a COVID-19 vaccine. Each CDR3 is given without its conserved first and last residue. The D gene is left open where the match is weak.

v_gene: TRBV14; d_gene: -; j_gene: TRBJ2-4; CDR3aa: ASSQSHNYIQY
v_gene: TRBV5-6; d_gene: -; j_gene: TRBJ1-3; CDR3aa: ASSLGVSGNTIY
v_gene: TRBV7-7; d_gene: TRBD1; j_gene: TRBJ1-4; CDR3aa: ASSLGQGGEKLF
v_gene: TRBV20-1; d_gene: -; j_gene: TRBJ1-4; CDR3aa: SARDLGRGGEKLF
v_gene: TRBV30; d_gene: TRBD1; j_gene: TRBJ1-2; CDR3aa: AWETGRVANYGYT
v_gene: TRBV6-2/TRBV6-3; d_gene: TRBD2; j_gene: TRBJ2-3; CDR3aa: ASSSLAGGQITQY
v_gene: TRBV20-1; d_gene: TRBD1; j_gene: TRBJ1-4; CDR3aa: SAPGTGSSTNEKLF
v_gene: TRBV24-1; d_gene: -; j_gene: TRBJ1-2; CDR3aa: ATSDFTGNYGYT
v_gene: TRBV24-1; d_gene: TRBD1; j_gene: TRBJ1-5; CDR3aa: ATRGQVNQPQH
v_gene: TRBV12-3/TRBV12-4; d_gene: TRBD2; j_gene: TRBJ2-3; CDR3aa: ASSPGTSGDVTDTQY
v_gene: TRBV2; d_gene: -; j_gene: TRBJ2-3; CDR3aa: ASSQTVQTDTQY
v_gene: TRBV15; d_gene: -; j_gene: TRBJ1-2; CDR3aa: ATSSQRGYGYT
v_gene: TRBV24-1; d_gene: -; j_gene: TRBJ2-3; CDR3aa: ATQLWGSDTQY
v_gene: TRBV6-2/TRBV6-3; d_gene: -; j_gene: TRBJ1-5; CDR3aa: ASSWAENQPQH
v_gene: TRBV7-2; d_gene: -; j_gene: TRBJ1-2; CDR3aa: ASSLDYRNYGYT
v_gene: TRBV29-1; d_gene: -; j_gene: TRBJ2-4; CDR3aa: SVEGGVMENIQY
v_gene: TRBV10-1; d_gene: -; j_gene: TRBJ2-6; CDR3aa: ASSPRESSGANVLT
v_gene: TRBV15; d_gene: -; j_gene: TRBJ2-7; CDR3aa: ATSRDLNGRGYYEQY
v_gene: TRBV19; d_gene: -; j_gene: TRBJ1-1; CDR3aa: ASSRERFTEEAF
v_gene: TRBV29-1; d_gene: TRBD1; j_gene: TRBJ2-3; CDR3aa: SAGTGGNTDTQY
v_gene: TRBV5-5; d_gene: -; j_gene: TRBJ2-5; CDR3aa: ASSPRTYQETQY
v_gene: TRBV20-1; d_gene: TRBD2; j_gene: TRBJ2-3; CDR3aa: GARDYAGGPTSRSDTQY
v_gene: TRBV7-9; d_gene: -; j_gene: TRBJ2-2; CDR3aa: ASPGMNTGELF
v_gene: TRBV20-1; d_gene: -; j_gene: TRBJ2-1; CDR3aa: SLNPGQATNEQF
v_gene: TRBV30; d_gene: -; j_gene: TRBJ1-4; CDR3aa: AWPVRVKLF
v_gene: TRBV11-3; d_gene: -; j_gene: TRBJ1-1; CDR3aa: ASSVKQGTEAF